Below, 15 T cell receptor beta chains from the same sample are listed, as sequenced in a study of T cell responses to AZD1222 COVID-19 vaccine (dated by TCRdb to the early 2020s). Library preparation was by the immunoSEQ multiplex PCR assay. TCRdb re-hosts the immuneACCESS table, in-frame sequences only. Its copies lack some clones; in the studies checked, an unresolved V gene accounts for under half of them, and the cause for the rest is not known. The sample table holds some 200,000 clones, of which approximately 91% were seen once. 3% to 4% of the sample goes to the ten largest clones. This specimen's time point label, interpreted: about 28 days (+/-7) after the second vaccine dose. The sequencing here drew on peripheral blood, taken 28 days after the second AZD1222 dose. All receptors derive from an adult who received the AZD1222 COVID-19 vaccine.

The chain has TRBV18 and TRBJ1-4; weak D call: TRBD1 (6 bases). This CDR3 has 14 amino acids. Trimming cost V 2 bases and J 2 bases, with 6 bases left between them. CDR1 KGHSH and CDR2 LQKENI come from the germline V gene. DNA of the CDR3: TGTGCCAGCTCACCAGGGGGCACTAATGAAAAACTGTTTTTT. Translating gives CASSPGGTNEKLFF.

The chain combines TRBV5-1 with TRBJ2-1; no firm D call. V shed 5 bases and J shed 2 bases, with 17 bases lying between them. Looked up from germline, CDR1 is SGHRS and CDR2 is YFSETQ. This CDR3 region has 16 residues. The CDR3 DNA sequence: TGCGCCAGCAGAAGGGCCCCAGAGATAGCCTACAATGAGCAGTTCTTC. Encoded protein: CASRRAPEIAYNEQFF.

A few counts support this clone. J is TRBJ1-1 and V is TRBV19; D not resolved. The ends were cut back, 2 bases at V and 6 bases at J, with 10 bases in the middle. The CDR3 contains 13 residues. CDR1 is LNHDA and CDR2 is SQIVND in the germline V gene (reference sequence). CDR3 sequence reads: CASSIIGQSEAFF. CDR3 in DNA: TGTGCCAGTAGTATAATCGGGCAATCTGAAGCTTTCTTT. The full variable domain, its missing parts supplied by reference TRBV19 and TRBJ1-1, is DGGITQSPKYLFRKEGQNVTLSCEQNLNHDAMYWYRQDPGQGLRLIYYSQIVNDFQKGDIAEGYSVSREKKESFPLTVTSAQKNPTAFYLCASSIIGQSEAFFGQGTRLTVV.

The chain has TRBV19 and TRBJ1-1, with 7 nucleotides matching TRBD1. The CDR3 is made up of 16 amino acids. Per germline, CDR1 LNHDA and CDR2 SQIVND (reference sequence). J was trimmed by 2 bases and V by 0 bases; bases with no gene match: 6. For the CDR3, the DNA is TGTGCCAGTAGTATAGATCGGCCAGGGGGAAACACTGAAGCTTTCTTT. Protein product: CASSIDRPGGNTEAFF.

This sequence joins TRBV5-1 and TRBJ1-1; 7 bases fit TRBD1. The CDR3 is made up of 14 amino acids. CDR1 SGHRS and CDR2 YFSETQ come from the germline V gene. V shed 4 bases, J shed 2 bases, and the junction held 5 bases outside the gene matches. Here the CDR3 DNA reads TGCGCCAGCAGCCTAAACAGGGGAAACACTGAAGCTTTCTTT. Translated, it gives CASSLNRGNTEAFF. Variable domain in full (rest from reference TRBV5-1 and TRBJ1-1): KAGVTQTPRYLIKTRGQQVTLSCSPISGHRSVSWYQQTPGQGLQFLFEYFSETQRNKGNFPGRFSGRQFSNSRSEMNVSTLELGDSALYLCASSLNRGNTEAFFGQGTRLTVV.

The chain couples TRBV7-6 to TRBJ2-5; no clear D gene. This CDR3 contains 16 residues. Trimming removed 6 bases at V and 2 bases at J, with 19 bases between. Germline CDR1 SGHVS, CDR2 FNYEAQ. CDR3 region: CASRSRMVEGQETQYF. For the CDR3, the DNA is TGTGCCAGCAGGTCGAGGATGGTGGAAGGACAAGAGACCCAGTACTTC.

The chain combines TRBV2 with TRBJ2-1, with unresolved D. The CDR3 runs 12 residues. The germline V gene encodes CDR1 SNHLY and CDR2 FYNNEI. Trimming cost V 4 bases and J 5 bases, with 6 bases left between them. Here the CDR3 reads CASSVLNNEQFF. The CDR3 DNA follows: TGTGCCAGCAGTGTCCTGAACAATGAGCAGTTCTTC.

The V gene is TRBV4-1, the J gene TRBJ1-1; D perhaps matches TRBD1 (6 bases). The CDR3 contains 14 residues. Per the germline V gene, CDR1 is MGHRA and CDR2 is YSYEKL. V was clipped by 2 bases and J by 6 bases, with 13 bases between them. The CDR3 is CASSQLQGWAEAFF. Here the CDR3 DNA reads TGCGCCAGCAGCCAATTACAGGGTTGGGCTGAAGCTTTCTTT.

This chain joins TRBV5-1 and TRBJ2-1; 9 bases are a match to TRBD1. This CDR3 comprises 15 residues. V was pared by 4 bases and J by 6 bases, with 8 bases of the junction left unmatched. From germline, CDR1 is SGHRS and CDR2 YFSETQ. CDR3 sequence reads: CASSLQGATGNEQFF. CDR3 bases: TGCGCCAGCAGCCTACAGGGGGCGACGGGCAATGAGCAGTTCTTC.

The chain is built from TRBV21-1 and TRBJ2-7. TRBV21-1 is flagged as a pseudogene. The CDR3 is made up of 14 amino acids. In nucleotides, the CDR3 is TGTGCCAGCGGGACGAGCCTTCTAGCTTACGAGCAGTACTTC. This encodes CASGTSLLAYEQYF.

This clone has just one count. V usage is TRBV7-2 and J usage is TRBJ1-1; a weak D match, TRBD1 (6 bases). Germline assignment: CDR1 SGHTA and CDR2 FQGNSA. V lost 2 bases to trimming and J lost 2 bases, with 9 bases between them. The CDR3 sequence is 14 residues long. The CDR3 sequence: CASSLLQGNTEAFF. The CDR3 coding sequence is TGTGCCAGCAGCTTATTACAGGGAAACACTGAAGCTTTCTTT.

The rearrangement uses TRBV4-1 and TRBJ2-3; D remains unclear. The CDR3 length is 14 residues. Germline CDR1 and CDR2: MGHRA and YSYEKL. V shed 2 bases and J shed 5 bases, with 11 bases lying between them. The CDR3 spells CASSQQVYGDTQYF. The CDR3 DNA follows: TGCGCCAGCAGCCAACAAGTATACGGAGATACGCAGTATTTT.

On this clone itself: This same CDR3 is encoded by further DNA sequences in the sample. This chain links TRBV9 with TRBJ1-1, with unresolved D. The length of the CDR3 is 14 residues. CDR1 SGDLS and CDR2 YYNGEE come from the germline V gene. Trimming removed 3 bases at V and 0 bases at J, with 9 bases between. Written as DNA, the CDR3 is TGTGCCAGCAGCGCCCAAGTCATGAACACTGAAGCTTTCTTT. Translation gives CASSAQVMNTEAFF.

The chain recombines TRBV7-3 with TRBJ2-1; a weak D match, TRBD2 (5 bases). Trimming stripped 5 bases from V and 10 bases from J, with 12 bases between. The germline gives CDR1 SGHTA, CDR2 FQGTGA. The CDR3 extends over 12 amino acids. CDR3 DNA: TGTGCCAGCAGCCGCCCCGGGAAGGAGCAGTTCTTC. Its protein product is CASSRPGKEQFF.

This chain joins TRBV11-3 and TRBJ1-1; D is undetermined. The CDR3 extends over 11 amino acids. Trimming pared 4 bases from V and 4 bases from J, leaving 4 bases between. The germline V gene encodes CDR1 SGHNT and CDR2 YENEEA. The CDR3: CASSSSTEAFF. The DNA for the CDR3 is TGTGCCAGCAGCTCGAGCACTGAAGCTTTCTTT.